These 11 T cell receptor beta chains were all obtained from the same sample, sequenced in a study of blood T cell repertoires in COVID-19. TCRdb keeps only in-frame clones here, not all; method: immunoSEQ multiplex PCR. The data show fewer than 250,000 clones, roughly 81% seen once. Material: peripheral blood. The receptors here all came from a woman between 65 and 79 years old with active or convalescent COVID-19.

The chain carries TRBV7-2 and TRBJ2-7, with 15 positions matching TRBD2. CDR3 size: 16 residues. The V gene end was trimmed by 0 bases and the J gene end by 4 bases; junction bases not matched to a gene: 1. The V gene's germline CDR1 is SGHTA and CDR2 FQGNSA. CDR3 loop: CASSLAGTSGRYEQYF. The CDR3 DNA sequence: TGTGCCAGCAGCTTAGCCGGGACTAGCGGGAGGTACGAGCAGTACTTC.

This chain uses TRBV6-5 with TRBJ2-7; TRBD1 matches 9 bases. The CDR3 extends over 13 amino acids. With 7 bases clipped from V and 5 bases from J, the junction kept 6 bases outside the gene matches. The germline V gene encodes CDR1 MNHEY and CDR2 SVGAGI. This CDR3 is CASTGTGLHEQYF. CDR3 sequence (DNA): TGTGCCAGCACCGGGACAGGGCTCCACGAGCAGTACTTC.

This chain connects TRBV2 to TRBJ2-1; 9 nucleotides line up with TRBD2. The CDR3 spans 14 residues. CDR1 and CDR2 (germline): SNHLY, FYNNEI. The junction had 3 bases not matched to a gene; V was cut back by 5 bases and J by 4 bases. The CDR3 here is CASSPSGNYNEQFF. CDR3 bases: TGTGCCAGCAGTCCTAGCGGGAATTACAATGAGCAGTTCTTC.

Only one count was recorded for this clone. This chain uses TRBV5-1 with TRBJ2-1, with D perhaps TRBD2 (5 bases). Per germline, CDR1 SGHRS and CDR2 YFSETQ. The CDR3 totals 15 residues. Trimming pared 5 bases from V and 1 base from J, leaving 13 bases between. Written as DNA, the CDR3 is TGCGCCAGCAGTCACTTGGACTTGTCCTACAATGAGCAGTTCTTC. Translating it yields CASSHLDLSYNEQFF.

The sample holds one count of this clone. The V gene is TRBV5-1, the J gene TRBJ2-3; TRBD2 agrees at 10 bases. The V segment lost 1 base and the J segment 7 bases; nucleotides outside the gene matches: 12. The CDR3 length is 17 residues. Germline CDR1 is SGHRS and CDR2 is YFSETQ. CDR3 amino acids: CASSLSPLGTSANTQYF. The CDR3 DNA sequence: TGCGCCAGCAGCTTGAGCCCTCTCGGGACTAGCGCAAATACGCAGTATTTT. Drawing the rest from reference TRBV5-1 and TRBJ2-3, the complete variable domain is KAGVTQTPRYLIKTRGQQVTLSCSPISGHRSVSWYQQTPGQGLQFLFEYFSETQRNKGNFPGRFSGRQFSNSRSEMNVSTLELGDSALYLCASSLSPLGTSANTQYFGPGTRLTVL.

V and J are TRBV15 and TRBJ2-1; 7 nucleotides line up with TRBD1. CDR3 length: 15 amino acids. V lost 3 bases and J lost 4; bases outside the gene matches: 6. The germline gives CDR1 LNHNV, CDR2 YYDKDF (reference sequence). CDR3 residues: CATSSTGQKYNEQFF. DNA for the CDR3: TGTGCCACCAGCAGCACGGGACAGAAATACAATGAGCAGTTCTTC.

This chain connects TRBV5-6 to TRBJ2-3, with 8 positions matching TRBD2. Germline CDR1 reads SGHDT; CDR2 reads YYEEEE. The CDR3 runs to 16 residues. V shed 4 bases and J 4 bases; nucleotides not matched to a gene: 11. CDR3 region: CASSTLREGRADTQYF. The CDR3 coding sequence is TGTGCCAGCAGCACCTTACGGGAGGGCCGCGCAGATACGCAGTATTTT.

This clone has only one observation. The CDR3 sequence: CASSPPGLRSGEQFF. CDR3 nucleotide sequence: TGTGCCAGCTCACCACCAGGACTGAGATCGGGTGAGCAGTTCTTC. This sequence joins TRBV18 and TRBJ2-1; a possible D gene is TRBD2 (5 bases). Between the trimmed V and J ends, which lost 0 bases and 9 bases, there was a span of 15 bases. The germline gives CDR1 KGHSH, CDR2 LQKENI. This CDR3 is 15 amino acids long.

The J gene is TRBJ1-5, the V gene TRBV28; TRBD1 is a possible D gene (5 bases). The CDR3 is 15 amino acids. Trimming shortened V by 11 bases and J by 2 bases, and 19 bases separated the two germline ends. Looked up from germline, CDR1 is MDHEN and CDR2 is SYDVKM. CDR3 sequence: CAVAGEGGGNQPQHF. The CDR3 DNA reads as TGTGCCGTCGCGGGGGAGGGTGGGGGCAATCAGCCCCAGCATTTT.

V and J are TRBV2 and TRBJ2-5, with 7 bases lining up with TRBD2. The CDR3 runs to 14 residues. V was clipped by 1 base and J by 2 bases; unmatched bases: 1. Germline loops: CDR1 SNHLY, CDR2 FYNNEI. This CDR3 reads CASSEGDYQETQYF. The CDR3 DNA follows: TGTGCCAGCAGTGAAGGGGACTATCAAGAGACCCAGTACTTC.

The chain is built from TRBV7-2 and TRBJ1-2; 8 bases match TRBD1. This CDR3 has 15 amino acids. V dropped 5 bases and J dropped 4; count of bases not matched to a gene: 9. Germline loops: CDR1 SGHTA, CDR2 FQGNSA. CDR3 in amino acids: CASSPSTGAAYGYTF. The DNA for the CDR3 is TGTGCCAGCAGCCCGTCGACAGGGGCGGCCTATGGCTACACCTTC.